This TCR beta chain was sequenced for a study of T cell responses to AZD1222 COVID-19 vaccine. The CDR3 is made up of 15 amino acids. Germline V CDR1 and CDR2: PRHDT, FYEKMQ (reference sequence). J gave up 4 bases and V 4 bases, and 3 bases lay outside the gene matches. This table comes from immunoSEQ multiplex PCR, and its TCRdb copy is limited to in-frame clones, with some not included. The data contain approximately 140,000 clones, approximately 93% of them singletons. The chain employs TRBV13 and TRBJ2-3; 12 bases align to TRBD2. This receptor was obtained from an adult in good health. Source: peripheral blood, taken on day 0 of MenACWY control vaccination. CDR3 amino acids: CASSYRLAGADTQYF. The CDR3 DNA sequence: TGTGCCAGCAGCTACAGACTAGCGGGAGCAGATACGCAGTATTTT. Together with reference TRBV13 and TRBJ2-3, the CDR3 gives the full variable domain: AAGVIQSPRHLIKEKRETATLKCYPIPRHDTVYWYQQGPGQDPQFLISFYEKMQSDKGSIPDRFSAQQFSDYHSELNMSSLELGDSALYFCASSYRLAGADTQYFGPGTRLTVL.